This note documents a single T cell receptor beta chain sequence. Its specificity is not known. The PCR was carried out with 60 Vbeta primers and 13 Jbeta primers. Repertoires were generated with immunoSEQ multiplex PCR, while TCRdb's copy carries only in-frame clones and drops some. The sample comprises around 200,000 clones, about 69% of which are singletons, and over 4% rests with the top ten. This sample stems from a study of cytomegalovirus exposure and HLA in healthy donors. Study-wide findings and caveats: Presence/absence analyses treated sequencing depth as roughly uniform across donors. Among donors in an Asian-associated ancestry cluster, a later analysis reportedly found fewer N-insertions than the approximately 700-donor mean.

Germline V gives CDR1 MDHEN, CDR2 SYDVKM. The CDR3 totals 15 residues. Trimming shortened V by 7 bases and J by 4 bases, and 19 bases separated the two germline ends. V and J are TRBV28 and TRBJ1-1, with a weak D call TRBD1 (6 bases). The sample consisted of PBMCs. The TCR originated in a man aged 30 to 45 in good health and CMV-seropositive. CDR3 region: CASTQRGGAVTEAFF. CDR3 nucleotide sequence: TGTGCCAGCACCCAACGGGGGGGCGCGGTCACTGAAGCTTTCTTT.